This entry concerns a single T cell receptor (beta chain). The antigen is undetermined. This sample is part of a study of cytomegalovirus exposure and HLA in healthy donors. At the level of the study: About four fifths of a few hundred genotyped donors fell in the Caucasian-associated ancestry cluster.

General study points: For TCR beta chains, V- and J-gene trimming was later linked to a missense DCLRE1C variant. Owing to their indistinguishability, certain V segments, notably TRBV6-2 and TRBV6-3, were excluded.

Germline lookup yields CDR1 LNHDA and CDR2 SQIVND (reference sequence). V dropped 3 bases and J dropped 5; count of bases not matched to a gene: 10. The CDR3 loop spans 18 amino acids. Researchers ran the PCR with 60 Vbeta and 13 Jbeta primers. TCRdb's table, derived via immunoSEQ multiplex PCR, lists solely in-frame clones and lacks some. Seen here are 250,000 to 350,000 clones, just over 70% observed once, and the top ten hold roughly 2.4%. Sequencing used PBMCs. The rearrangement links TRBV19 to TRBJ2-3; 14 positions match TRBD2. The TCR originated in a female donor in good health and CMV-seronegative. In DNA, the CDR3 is TGTGCCAGTAGTATGCCACCTGGGACTAGCGGGAGAGGAGATACGCAGTATTTT. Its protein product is CASSMPPGTSGRGDTQYF. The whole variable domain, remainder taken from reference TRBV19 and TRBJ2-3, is DGGITQSPKYLFRKEGQNVTLSCEQNLNHDAMYWYRQDPGQGLRLIYYSQIVNDFQKGDIAEGYSVSREKKESFPLTVTSAQKNPTAFYLCASSMPPGTSGRGDTQYFGPGTRLTVL.